This T cell receptor (beta chain) is from a study of T cells in Graves' hyperthyroidism and ophthalmopathy. About the research overall: Blood was drawn when the patient was first diagnosed and still untreated. Broader study findings: The model made its ophthalmopathy prediction, and onset followed a median about 6 months later.

Turning to this clonotype: What it binds is unknown.

What was amplified from RNA transcripts were TCR beta CDR3 regions. HTBI primers drove first-round RT-PCR of the TCR CDR3. From the multiplex PCR reads, TCRdb called clonotypes with MiXCR, one entry per CDR3 protein. Here the sample spans 400,000 or so distinct CDR3 sequences, roughly 14% being singletons. Clinical symptoms, serum thyroxine and TRAb, thyroid ultrasound and orbital computed tomography together formed the diagnostic basis. CDR3 length equals 15 residues. The V and J ends lost 1 base and 4 bases, in that order; junction bases with no gene match: 4. The V gene's germline CDR1 is LGHDT and CDR2 YNNKEL (reference sequence).

The sequence derives from a woman aged 25 to 39 with Graves' ophthalmopathy. This sequence joins TRBV3-1 and TRBJ2-7; the match to TRBD2 covers 10 bases. The sample taken for sequencing was blood. CDR3 region: CASSQAAGGPYEQYF. The CDR3, as DNA: TGTGCCAGCAGCCAAGCAGCGGGGGGGCCATACGAGCAGTACTTC.